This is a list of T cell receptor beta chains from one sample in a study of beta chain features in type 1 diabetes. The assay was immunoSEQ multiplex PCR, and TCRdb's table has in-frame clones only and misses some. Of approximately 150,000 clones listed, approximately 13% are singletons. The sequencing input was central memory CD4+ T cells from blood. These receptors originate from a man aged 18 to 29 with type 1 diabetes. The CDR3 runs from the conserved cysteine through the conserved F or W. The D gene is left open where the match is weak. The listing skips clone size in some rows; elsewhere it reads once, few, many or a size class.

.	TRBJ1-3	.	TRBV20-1	CRHLRGNTIYF	TGCAGACACCTTAGGGGAAACACCATATATTTT
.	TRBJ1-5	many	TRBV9	CASSVEGGNQPQHF	TGTGCCAGCAGCGTAGAGGGGGGCAATCAGCCCCAGCATTTT
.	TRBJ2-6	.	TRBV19	CASSMRRGRLWAGANVLTF	TGTGCCAGTAGTATGAGGAGGGGCAGGCTTTGGGCTGGGGCCAACGTCCTGACTTTC
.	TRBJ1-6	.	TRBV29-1	CSVEARADWDSPLHF	TGCAGCGTTGAAGCTCGGGCAGACTGGGATTCACCCCTCCACTTT
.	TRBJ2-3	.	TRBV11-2	CASSLENWGYTQYF	TGTGCCAGCAGCTTAGAGAATTGGGGGTACACGCAGTATTTT
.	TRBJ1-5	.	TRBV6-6	CASSYGNQPQHF	TGTGCCAGCAGTTACGGGAATCAGCCCCAGCATTTT
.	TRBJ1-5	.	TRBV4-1	CASSGGSLLQSKPQHF	TGCGCCAGCTCCGGCGGCTCCCTCCTTCAATCAAAGCCCCAGCATTTT
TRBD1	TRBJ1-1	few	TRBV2	CASMGQGDTEAFF	TGTGCCAGCATGGGGCAGGGGGACACTGAAGCTTTCTTT
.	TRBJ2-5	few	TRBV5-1	CASSWSQKETQYF	TGCGCCAGCAGCTGGTCGCAGAAAGAGACCCAGTACTTC
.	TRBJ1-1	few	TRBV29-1	CSVEGRGAFF	TGCAGCGTTGAAGGGCGTGGAGCTTTCTTT
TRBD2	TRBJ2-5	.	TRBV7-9	CASSLAGTSGLQETQYF	TGTGCCAGCAGCTTAGCGGGAACTAGCGGACTTCAAGAGACCCAGTACTTC